This paragraph reports one T cell receptor beta chain. TCRdb's table, derived via immunoSEQ multiplex PCR, lists solely in-frame clones and lacks some. The repertoire consists of 50,000 or so clones, with around 96% occurring once and the leading ten covering 1.1%. The CDR3 runs to 13 residues. Per germline, CDR1 MNHEY and CDR2 SVGAGI. Trimming left V 8 bases short and J 10 bases short, with 18 bases between. The sample comes from a study of control samples from healthy donors and cancer patients. This chain links TRBV6-5 with TRBJ2-1, with unresolved D. Sequencing used blood. The sequence came from a young woman in good health. CDR3 in DNA: TGTGCCAGCTCCCTCGATACCCTGGGGGAGCAGTTCTTC. This sequence encodes CASSLDTLGEQFF.